These T cell receptor beta chains were read from a single sample in a study of response to subunit inactivated influenza vaccine. TCRdb ran MiXCR on the RT-PCR reads and lists one entry per CDR3 protein. There are about 570,000 distinct CDR3 sequences in the sample; around 11% occur only once, and 8% to 13% lies in the top ten. This same sample was also part of a study on T cells expressing NK-cell markers.

Sequenced here: PBMCs from blood, sampled on the day of vaccination. The receptors were sampled from a man aged 45-65 years who received an inactivated influenza vaccine. Each CDR3 is given with its conserved first and last residue. D genes are given only for firm matches. Clone size is given for some rows only: seen once, a few or many times, or a class if the clone is expanded.

many,TRBJ2-3,TRBD1,TRBV5-1,TGCGCCAGCAGCTTGATGGGACAGGGTGCAGATACGCAGTATTTT,CASSLMGQGADTQYF
-,TRBJ1-1,-,TRBV7-2,TGTGCCAGCAGCTTAATAGACCTGGACACTGAAGCTTTCTTT,CASSLIDLDTEAFF
-,TRBJ1-5,-,TRBV7-8,TGTGCCAGCAGCTTAGGCGGATCCCCCCAAAGGCAGCCCCAGCATTTT,CASSLGGSPQRQPQHF
few,TRBJ2-4,TRBD2,TRBV2,TGTGCCAGCAGTAAAGCGGGAGCCACCAAAAACATTCAGTACTTC,CASSKAGATKNIQYF
few,TRBJ1-2,TRBD1,TRBV5-1,TGCGCCAGCAGCTTGAGGGGGGGGACAGCCTATAACTATGGCTACACCTTC,CASSLRGGTAYNYGYTF
-,TRBJ2-4,-,TRBV12-3/TRBV12-4,TGTGCCAGCAGAAGGGTAGGCGGCAAAAACATTCAGTACTTC,CASRRVGGKNIQYF
-,TRBJ2-2,-,TRBV7-8,TGTGCCAGCAGCGAAATGACGGCTACAAACACCGGGGAGCTGTTTTTT,CASSEMTATNTGELFF
-,TRBJ2-7,TRBD1,TRBV10-3,TGTGCCATCAGCGGGACAGAAATTTCCTACGAGCAGTACTTC,CAISGTEISYEQYF
few,TRBJ2-7,-,TRBV20-1,TGCAGTGCTAGCGGACTTTCAGGCCCCGAGCAGTACTTC,CSASGLSGPEQYF
many,TRBJ2-7,-,TRBV7-9,TGTGCCAGCAACGGCATATCCTACGAGCAGTACTTC,CASNGISYEQYF
few,TRBJ2-3,TRBD2,TRBV6-2/TRBV6-3,TGTGCCAGCAGTTACTTAGGCCTAGCGGGGGGCACAGATACGCAGTATTTT,CASSYLGLAGGTDTQYF
few,TRBJ1-6,-,TRBV5-1,TGCGCCAGCAGCTTGGCCTGGGTAGGCTCACCCCTCCACTTT,CASSLAWVGSPLHF
few,TRBJ2-3,-,TRBV4-3,TGCGCCAGCAGCCAAGAAGCCAGATCCACAGATACGCAGTATTTT,CASSQEARSTDTQYF
once,TRBJ1-4,TRBD1,TRBV20-1,TGCAGTGCTACAAGACAGGGGGCCACTAATGAAAAACTGTTTTTT,CSATRQGATNEKLFF
-,TRBJ2-7,-,TRBV20-1,TGCAGTGCTAGGACACCACCGAGCTCCTACGAGCAGTACTTC,CSARTPPSSYEQYF
-,TRBJ1-1,-,TRBV12-3/TRBV12-4,TGTGCCAGCAGTTTCGCAGGACCCACTGAAGCTTTCTTT,CASSFAGPTEAFF